This TCR beta chain is drawn from a study of OX40 agonist ivuxolimab in advanced cancers. Across the study: Ivuxolimab doses were 0.01, 0.1, 0.3, 1.5, 3 or 10 mg/kg every 2 weeks.

TCRdb keeps only in-frame clones here, not all; method: immunoSEQ multiplex PCR. The data contain 55,000 to 65,000 clones, around 88% of them singletons. There are 15 residues in the CDR3. V was trimmed by 2 bases and J by 6 bases, leaving 16 bases between them. Germline values: CDR1 SEHNR, CDR2 FQNEAQ (reference sequence). This chain uses TRBV7-9 with TRBJ1-2; D is perhaps TRBD1 (6 bases). The sequenced sample was CD4+ or CD8+ T cells sorted from blood, obtained in a trial of the OX40 agonist ivuxolimab. The origin of this receptor is an adult with an advanced solid tumor such as melanoma, head and neck, liver or kidney cancer. In nucleotides, the CDR3 is TGTGCCAGCAGCTTACTCTCCCAGGGGACGAATGGCTACACCTTC. Its protein product is CASSLLSQGTNGYTF.